Sequencing of this T cell receptor (beta chain) was carried out in a study of vaccination and CD4 T cells after COVID-19. The treatment was: roughly ten-day PBMC culture with coronavirus spike peptide pools or control peptides (ViraFEST assay). This clonotype was found a few times. The antigen is unknown. The Oncomine TCR Beta short-read assay was applied to DNA of cultured CD4+ T cells. TCRdb ran MiXCR on the PCR reads and lists one entry per CDR3 protein. Altogether some 15,000 distinct CDR3 sequences are present, approximately 57% being singletons, with the ten largest covering over 8%. Overall study results and limits: 304 of 307 vaccine-specific clones from convalescent patients were spike mono-reactive. In convalescent patients, a median approximately 86% of post-vaccine SARS-CoV-2-reactive clones appeared only after vaccination.

Per germline, CDR1 DFQATT and CDR2 SNEGSKA (reference sequence). There are 15 residues in the CDR3. With 6 bases removed from V and 6 bases from J, the gap between germline ends came to 21 bases. The specimen sequenced was CD4+ T cells from blood, cultured in vitro. The TCR comes from a human donor who had recovered from COVID-19. This chain uses TRBV20-1 with TRBJ1-5, with D possibly being TRBD1 (6 bases). CDR3 amino acids: CSAIVGTQGAQPQHF. In DNA, the CDR3 is TGCAGTGCCATAGTCGGAACACAGGGAGCTCAGCCCCAGCATTTT.